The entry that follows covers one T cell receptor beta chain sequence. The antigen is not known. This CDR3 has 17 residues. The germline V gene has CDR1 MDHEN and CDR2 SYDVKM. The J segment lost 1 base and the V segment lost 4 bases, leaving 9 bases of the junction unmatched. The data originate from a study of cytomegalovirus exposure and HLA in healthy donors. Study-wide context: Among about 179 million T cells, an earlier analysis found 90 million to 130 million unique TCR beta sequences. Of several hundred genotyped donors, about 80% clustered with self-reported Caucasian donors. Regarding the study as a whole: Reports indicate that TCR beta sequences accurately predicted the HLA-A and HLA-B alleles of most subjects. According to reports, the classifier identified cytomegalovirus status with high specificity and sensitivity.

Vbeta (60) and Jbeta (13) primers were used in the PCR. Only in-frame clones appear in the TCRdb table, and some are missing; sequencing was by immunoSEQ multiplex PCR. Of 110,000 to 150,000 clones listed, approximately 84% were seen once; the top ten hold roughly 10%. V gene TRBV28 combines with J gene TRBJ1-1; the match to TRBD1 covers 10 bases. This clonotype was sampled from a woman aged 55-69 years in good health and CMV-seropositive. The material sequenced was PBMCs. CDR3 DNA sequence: TGTGCCAGCAGTTCACTACGGGACAGGGGCCCGAACACTGAAGCTTTCTTT. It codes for CASSSLRDRGPNTEAFF.